This is a list of T cell receptor beta chains from one sample in a study of control samples from healthy donors and cancer patients. Generated by immunoSEQ multiplex PCR, the TCRdb table keeps only in-frame clones and is missing some. The data show over 150,000 clones, approximately 92% seen once. The sequencing input was blood. The receptors originated from a man between 25 and 39 years old in good health. Each CDR3 is given with its conserved first and last residue. D genes are given only for firm matches. Clone sizes are given selectively: once, few, many, or a class where the clone is expanded.

V gene	D gene	clone size	J gene	CDR3 DNA	CDR3 protein
TRBV7-9	.	.	TRBJ2-5	TGTGCCAGCAGCTTAGCCCTCGGTGAGGAGACCCAGTACTTC	CASSLALGEETQYF
TRBV28	.	.	TRBJ2-1	TGTGCCAGCAGACCCCCCCTAGCGCATGAGCAGTTCTTC	CASRPPLAHEQFF
TRBV29-1	.	.	TRBJ2-4	TGCAGCGTTGAAGACCCAATGGTGTCTAAAAACATTCAGTACTTC	CSVEDPMVSKNIQYF
TRBV4-3	.	.	TRBJ1-5	TGCGCCAGCAGCCTAGGGGTAGGGGGTGTTCAGCCCCAGCATTTT	CASSLGVGGVQPQHF
TRBV27	.	once	TRBJ1-5	TGTGCCAGCAGTTTAAGTCGCAATCAGCCCCAGCATTTT	CASSLSRNQPQHF
TRBV29-1	.	.	TRBJ2-7	TGCAGCGTTGAAGGAACTTACGAGCAGTACTTC	CSVEGTYEQYF
TRBV5-1	TRBD2	.	TRBJ2-3	TGCGCCAGCAGCCCATCCTTGAAGCGGGGGGGCCAAGATACGCAGTATTTT	CASSPSLKRGGQDTQYF
TRBV10-3	TRBD2	.	TRBJ2-2	TGTGCCATCAGTGAGTCGACCGGGAGGGCCACCGGGGAGCTGTTTTTT	CAISESTGRATGELFF
TRBV7-9	.	few	TRBJ1-5	TGTGCCAGCAGCCTCTCGGGTGGTCAGCCCCAGCATTTT	CASSLSGGQPQHF
TRBV9	.	once	TRBJ1-6	TGTGCCAGCAGCGTAGCAGTAGGGGATAATTCACCCCTCCACTTT	CASSVAVGDNSPLHF
TRBV23-1	.	.	TRBJ2-2	TGCGCCAGCAGTCAATCCCGGACAGGGGGGCAGCGGGAGGGCGACACCGGGGAGCTGTTTTTT	CASSQSRTGGQREGDTGELFF
TRBV5-4	.	.	TRBJ2-2	TGTGCCAGCAGCTTGGACAGAACCGGGGAGCTGTTTTTT	CASSLDRTGELFF
TRBV27	.	.	TRBJ1-2	TGTGCCAGCAGTTCAGGGAACTATGGCTACACCTTC	CASSSGNYGYTF
TRBV27	TRBD1	.	TRBJ2-5	TGTGCCAGCAGGACAGGGGGCCAAGAGACCCAGTACTTC	CASRTGGQETQYF
TRBV10-1	TRBD1	.	TRBJ2-2	TGCGCCAGCAGATTGGACAGGGTATCCGGGGAGCTGTTTTTT	CASRLDRVSGELFF
TRBV5-1	TRBD2	once	TRBJ2-3	TGCGCCAGCAGCTTGGCTTATAGCGGGGGGGGCGCGGATACGCAGTATTTT	CASSLAYSGGGADTQYF
TRBV28	.	once	TRBJ2-5	TGTGCCAGCAGTTTGGGGGGCCAAGAGACCCAGTACTTC	CASSLGGQETQYF
TRBV11-3	.	.	TRBJ2-5	TGTGCCAGCAGCTTGGATGCTGGGGTGGAAAGAACCCAGTACTTC	CASSLDAGVERTQYF
TRBV18	.	.	TRBJ1-3	TGTGCCAGCTCACCACCGGGGGCAGGGCCCTCTGGAAACACCATATATTTT	CASSPPGAGPSGNTIYF
TRBV4-1	.	.	TRBJ2-5	TGCGCCAGCAGCGACTTCCTCCGAGAGACCCAGTACTTC	CASSDFLRETQYF
TRBV7-9	.	.	TRBJ2-1	TGTGCCAGCAGCAAAGACTATAATGAGCAGTTCTTC	CASSKDYNEQFF
TRBV18	.	.	TRBJ2-5	TGTGCCAGCTCACCATTGTCGGGTGCCCAAGAGACCCAGTACTTC	CASSPLSGAQETQYF
TRBV6-2/TRBV6-3	.	.	TRBJ2-3	TGTGCCGGCAGTTACATGTCAGATACGCAGTATTTT	CAGSYMSDTQYF
TRBV10-2	.	.	TRBJ1-6	TGCGCCAGCAGTGAGTCGATGGGGAATTCACCCCTCCACTTT	CASSESMGNSPLHF
TRBV4-1	.	.	TRBJ2-7	TGCGCCAGCAGCCACTCGCCCAACTACGAGCAGTACTTC	CASSHSPNYEQYF
TRBV5-5	.	.	TRBJ1-1	TGTGCCAGCAGCTTGGGGAGCCTCAACACTGAAGCTTTCTTT	CASSLGSLNTEAFF
TRBV7-2	.	.	TRBJ1-2	TGTGCCAGCAGCTTCCCGGGGGAGCGTGGCTACACCTTC	CASSFPGERGYTF
TRBV5-6	.	.	TRBJ1-1	TGTGCCAGCAGCTTGGTGGGGGTCTCAAGCACTGAAGCTTTCTTT	CASSLVGVSSTEAFF
TRBV7-2	.	.	TRBJ1-3	TGTGCCAGCAGCCCGATAGTGGTCGGGTCTGGAAACACCATATATTTT	CASSPIVVGSGNTIYF
TRBV2	.	.	TRBJ2-1	TGTGCCAGCAGTGAGGCAGCCGCCTACAATGAGCAGTTCTTC	CASSEAAAYNEQFF
TRBV9	.	.	TRBJ1-5	TGTGCCAGCAGCGCAAGTACATCGGTCAATCAGCCCCAGCATTTT	CASSASTSVNQPQHF
TRBV7-2	TRBD1	once	TRBJ1-1	TGTGCCAGCAGCTTAGAGGGACAGGGGAACACTGAAGCTTTCTTT	CASSLEGQGNTEAFF
TRBV6-5	TRBD2	.	TRBJ2-5	TGTGCCAGCAGCCGCGGCGGGGGGCAAGAGACCCAGTACTTC	CASSRGGGQETQYF
TRBV5-1	TRBD1	.	TRBJ2-2	TGCGCCAGCAGCTTTTGGACAGGGGGCAACACCGGGGAGCTGTTTTTT	CASSFWTGGNTGELFF
TRBV27	.	.	TRBJ1-1	TGTGCCAGCAGTTACGGGCCAGTGGCTGAAGCTTTCTTT	CASSYGPVAEAFF
TRBV19	TRBD1	.	TRBJ1-5	TGTGCCACCTCATGGGGACAGGGGATCTTCGGTAGCAATCAGCCCCAGCATTTT	CATSWGQGIFGSNQPQHF
TRBV4-2	.	.	TRBJ1-1	TGTGCCAGTGGGAGGCCGGAGAACACTGAAGCTTTCTTT	CASGRPENTEAFF
TRBV7-9	TRBD1	.	TRBJ1-2	TGTGCCAGCAGCTCGTTCGACAGGGAAAACTATGGCTACACCTTC	CASSSFDRENYGYTF
TRBV6-5	.	.	TRBJ2-7	TGTGCCAGCAGGCCTCCCAGCTCCTACGAGCAGTACTTC	CASRPPSSYEQYF
TRBV30	.	.	TRBJ1-5	TGTGCCTGGAGTCAGGGATCCCCGAATCAGCCCCAGCATTTT	CAWSQGSPNQPQHF
TRBV4-1	TRBD2	.	TRBJ2-1	TGCGCCAGCAGCCTCTTAGCGGGAACCTACAATGAGCAGTTCTTC	CASSLLAGTYNEQFF
TRBV30	.	.	TRBJ2-1	TGTGCCTGGAGTGTTCTCATAGAGCAGTTCTTC	CAWSVLIEQFF